This TCR beta chain comes out of a study of identical twins. Turning to this clonotype: Its antigen is as yet unknown.

General observations from the study: Excess twin sharing in beta out-of-frame sequences was weaker. Without tracking the same donors, conclusions rested on cross-sectional statistical analysis. Abundant beta clonotypes from cord blood had fewer insertions, unlike memory repertoires, which showed none.

From germline, CDR1 is DFQATT and CDR2 SNEGSKA (reference sequence). This CDR3 spans 15 amino acids. Germline trimming cut 2 bases from V and 2 bases from J; bases unmatched to any gene: 4. A universal primer site arose from template switching, and cDNA bore unique molecular identifiers. A single record per CDR3 protein comes from TCRdb applying MiXCR to the 5' RACE reads. Of over 550,000 distinct CDR3 sequences listed, about 7.6% are singletons. The sample was also reused in another study, on yellow fever vaccine responses in identical twins.

Specimen: PBMCs. V and J are TRBV20-1 and TRBJ2-3, with 10 bases aligning to TRBD2. This receptor was obtained from a woman in her late teens or twenties in good health. The CDR3 sequence: CSARLAGESTDTQYF. The CDR3 coding sequence is TGCAGTGCTAGACTAGCGGGAGAATCCACAGATACGCAGTATTTT.